These T cell receptor beta chains were read from a single sample in a study of T cell changes during pregnancy in multiple sclerosis. The repertoire was sequenced with immunoSEQ multiplex PCR; TCRdb's copy has only in-frame clones and lacks some. The sample has about 77,000 clones; 93% are singletons. The sample was peripheral blood, taken after pregnancy. The receptors were sampled from a female donor in good health, enrolled as a control in a pregnancy study. CDR3s include the opening cysteine and the closing phenylalanine or tryptophan. The D gene is left open where the match is weak. The size of a clone is reported for some rows only, either as once, few or many, or as a class for expanded clones.

NA	NA	TRBV5-8	TRBJ2-1	TGTGCCAGCAGCTTGGGGAGGTTCTACAATGAGCAGTTCTTC	CASSLGRFYNEQFF
TRBD2	once	TRBV19	TRBJ2-7	TGTGCCAGTAGTAGAAAGCGGGGACCCTACGAGCAGTACTTC	CASSRKRGPYEQYF
NA	NA	TRBV16	TRBJ2-1	TGTGCCAGCAGCCTGGGACTTAATGAGCAGTTCTTC	CASSLGLNEQFF
NA	NA	TRBV18	TRBJ2-7	TGTGCCAGCTCACCACGGGGGGAGGAGCAGTACTTC	CASSPRGEEQYF
NA	NA	TRBV5-1	TRBJ1-1	TGCGCCAGCTCAGTTCAGGGGCGAACTGAAGCTTTCTTT	CASSVQGRTEAFF
TRBD1	NA	TRBV28	TRBJ1-1	TGTGCCAGCAGTTTATGGGAATTCGGGACAGGGTTGCCTGAAGCTTTCTTT	CASSLWEFGTGLPEAFF
TRBD1	once	TRBV30	TRBJ1-2	TGTGCCTGGAGTGTACCGGGACAGGGGGTCTATGGCTACACCTTC	CAWSVPGQGVYGYTF
NA	once	TRBV28	TRBJ2-3	TGTGCCAGCAGTTTACCCGGGGTGAGGGCAGATACGCAGTATTTT	CASSLPGVRADTQYF
NA	NA	TRBV5-6	TRBJ2-1	TGTGCCAGCAGCTTGTTCGGGGACACACTCTACAATGAGCAGTTCTTC	CASSLFGDTLYNEQFF
TRBD1	NA	TRBV29-1	TRBJ2-3	TGCAGCGGTCAACAGGGGGGATCCCCTACGCAGTATTTT	CSGQQGGSPTQYF
NA	NA	TRBV5-6	TRBJ2-1	TGTGCCAGCAGTCCCCCCCCTGCGGCGAATGAGCAGTTCTTC	CASSPPPAANEQFF
NA	NA	TRBV6-6	TRBJ2-3	TGTGCCAGCAGTTACACCCAGGGCACAGATACGCAGTATTTT	CASSYTQGTDTQYF
NA	NA	TRBV7-3	TRBJ1-1	TGTGCCAGCAGCCCCACGCGGATAGAGACTGACACTGAAGCTTTCTTT	CASSPTRIETDTEAFF
NA	NA	TRBV5-6	TRBJ2-1	TGTGCCAGCAGCTTGGCCTTGGCGGGCTATGAGCAGTTCTTC	CASSLALAGYEQFF
TRBD1	NA	TRBV2	TRBJ2-2	TGTGCCAGCGGACCGACAGGGGTGACCGGGGAGCTGTTTTTT	CASGPTGVTGELFF
TRBD2	few	TRBV29-1	TRBJ2-7	TGCAGCGTACTAGCGGGGGGAAGCTCCTACGAGCAGTACTTC	CSVLAGGSSYEQYF
TRBD1	once	TRBV19	TRBJ2-7	TGTGCCAGTAGTATTGGGACAGGGTTCTACGAGCAGTACTTC	CASSIGTGFYEQYF
TRBD2	NA	TRBV6-5	TRBJ2-5	TGTGCCAGCAGTTACGGTGCGGGAGGTCTAGAGACCCAGTACTTC	CASSYGAGGLETQYF
TRBD1	NA	TRBV19	TRBJ2-7	TGTGCCAGTAGCCCGGGACAGTCCTACGAGCAGTACTTC	CASSPGQSYEQYF
NA	NA	TRBV30	TRBJ2-7	TGTGCCTGGAGTGTACTGTCGGGCTCCTACGAGCAGTACTTC	CAWSVLSGSYEQYF
NA	NA	TRBV18	TRBJ1-2	TGTGCCAGCTCAATCGACACTAACTATGGCTACACCTTC	CASSIDTNYGYTF
NA	NA	TRBV29-1	TRBJ1-2	TGCAGCGTTTTTTCGTCAGACAGGTCATCTAACTATGGCTACACCTTC	CSVFSSDRSSNYGYTF
NA	NA	TRBV5-1	TRBJ2-3	TGCGCCAGCAACTTGTTGGGGACTAGCACAGATACGCAGTATTTT	CASNLLGTSTDTQYF
TRBD1	NA	TRBV4-2	TRBJ2-3	TGTGCCAGCAGCGAGGGGGGACAGGGGTACGCAGGGACGCAGTATTTT	CASSEGGQGYAGTQYF
NA	NA	TRBV19	TRBJ1-2	TGTGCCAGTTCGAAGGGGCAGACCTATGGCTACACCTTC	CASSKGQTYGYTF
TRBD1	once	TRBV19	TRBJ2-7	TGTGCCAGTAGGAAGACAGGGGGAACTTACGAGCAGTACTTC	CASRKTGGTYEQYF
TRBD1	NA	TRBV7-8	TRBJ2-3	TGTGCCAGCAGCTTATATGGCAGGGGGGATACGCAGTATTTT	CASSLYGRGDTQYF
TRBD1	NA	TRBV4-2	TRBJ2-5	TGTGCCAGCAGCCATACAGGGGGGCGGGAGACCCAGTACTTC	CASSHTGGRETQYF
NA	NA	TRBV7-7	TRBJ2-3	TGTGCTAGCAGCTCCTCCCCGGGGACAGATACGCAGTATTTT	CASSSSPGTDTQYF
TRBD1	NA	TRBV4-2	TRBJ1-5	TGTGCCAGCAGTAGAGGGGGCTGGCAGCCCCAGCATTTT	CASSRGGWQPQHF
NA	NA	TRBV19	TRBJ1-2	TGTGCCAGTAGTATAGGCCCCACAGGGAATCGGGGCTACACCTTC	CASSIGPTGNRGYTF
TRBD2	NA	TRBV4-1	TRBJ2-7	TGCGCCAGCAGCCAAGAGCGACGGGGGGGACACTACGAGCAGTACTTC	CASSQERRGGHYEQYF
NA	NA	TRBV25-1	TRBJ1-4	TGTGCCAGCAGTGCCGCAACTAATGAAAAACTGTTTTTT	CASSAATNEKLFF
NA	NA	TRBV5-1	TRBJ2-2	TGCGCCAGCAGCTTTCAGGGGAACACCGGGAAGCTGTTTTTT	CASSFQGNTGKLFF
NA	NA	TRBV5-5	TRBJ2-3	TGTGCCAGCAGCCCCTACCTAGTACCTCCAAGTGATACGCAGTATTTT	CASSPYLVPPSDTQYF
NA	NA	TRBV6-5	TRBJ2-5	TGTGCCAGCAGTCAGGGCCGGGAGACCCAGTACTTC	CASSQGRETQYF
NA	NA	TRBV9	TRBJ1-2	TGTGCCAGCAGCGTTCAGGGAAACTATGGCTACACCTTC	CASSVQGNYGYTF
NA	NA	TRBV9	TRBJ2-1	TGTGCCAGCAGCGTATATGGAGTCGACAATGAGCAGTTCTTC	CASSVYGVDNEQFF
NA	NA	TRBV5-1	TRBJ1-2	TGCGCCAGCAGCTTAGGCGGGGGCCCTCGGGATGGCTACACCTTC	CASSLGGGPRDGYTF
TRBD1	NA	TRBV28	TRBJ1-2	TGTGCCAGCATCGGCCCTAGACAGGGGCACTATGGCTACACCTTC	CASIGPRQGHYGYTF
TRBD2	NA	TRBV14	TRBJ2-1	TGTGCCAGCAGCCCGGGACTAGCGGGACGTGAGCAGTTCTTC	CASSPGLAGREQFF
NA	NA	TRBV18	TRBJ2-5	TGTGCCAGCTCACCAAATTCGATCCGGGAACGCCGACTGGCGGAGGAGACCCAGTACTTC	CASSPNSIRERRLAEETQYF
TRBD1	NA	TRBV13	TRBJ1-1	TGTGCCAGCAGCTTACGACAGGGGATGAACACTGAAGCTTTCTTT	CASSLRQGMNTEAFF
NA	once	TRBV29-1	TRBJ2-1	TGCAGCGTTGAAGTGATTAGTGGGCCAGACAAAGGCTCCTACAATGAGCAGTTCTTC	CSVEVISGPDKGSYNEQFF
NA	NA	TRBV7-3	TRBJ2-2	TGTGCCAGCAGCGTGGGCCTGGACGGGGAGCTGTTTTTT	CASSVGLDGELFF
TRBD2	NA	TRBV19	TRBJ2-7	TGTGCCAGTAGTATGGGGGGGGCCTACGAGCAGTACTTC	CASSMGGAYEQYF
TRBD1	NA	TRBV7-2	TRBJ2-7	TGTGCCAGCAGCCCCCCCGGGACAGCCTACGAGCAGTACTTC	CASSPPGTAYEQYF
TRBD2	NA	TRBV7-2	TRBJ2-3	TGTGCCAGCAGCCGCGGCCGACTAGCGGGAGGGTGGGCAGATACGCAGTATTTT	CASSRGRLAGGWADTQYF
NA	NA	TRBV5-4	TRBJ2-2	TGTGCCAGCAGCAGCAGGGGTCCGAGTAACACCGGGGAGCTGTTTTTT	CASSSRGPSNTGELFF
NA	NA	TRBV27	TRBJ2-1	TGTGCCAGCAGTCCGAACTCTGGACAAAATATCAATGAGCAGTTCTTC	CASSPNSGQNINEQFF
NA	NA	TRBV6-6	TRBJ1-5	TGTGCCAGCGGAGAGCAGGGTCTGAATCAGCCCCAGCATTTT	CASGEQGLNQPQHF
TRBD2	NA	TRBV4-1	TRBJ2-3	TGCGCCAGCAGCCAAGGACTAGCGGGGCGGGGTACGCAGTATTTT	CASSQGLAGRGTQYF
NA	NA	TRBV23-1	TRBJ1-1	TGCGCCAGCGGCGCCCAAAGCGGTGAAGCTTTCTTT	CASGAQSGEAFF
TRBD1	NA	TRBV7-9	TRBJ2-3	TGTGCCAGCAGCTTTGAGGGGGCTACGACAGATACGCAGTATTTT	CASSFEGATTDTQYF
NA	NA	TRBV15	TRBJ1-1	TGTGCCACCTCGCTGGACAGTACAATGAACACTGAAGCTTTCTTT	CATSLDSTMNTEAFF
TRBD2	NA	TRBV2	TRBJ2-5	TGTGCCAGCAGCCCGGGACTAGCGGGGGCCAAGTACTTC	CASSPGLAGAKYF
TRBD2	NA	TRBV27	TRBJ2-5	TGTGCCAGCAGCTTGTTAGCGGGGGGAGAGACCCAGTACTTC	CASSLLAGGETQYF